Each of the 27 T cell receptor beta chains below was sequenced from the same sample in a study of blood T cell repertoires in COVID-19. Only in-frame clones appear in the TCRdb table, and some are missing; sequencing was by immunoSEQ multiplex PCR. This table has roughly 59,000 clones, around 73% appearing once. Sequenced: peripheral blood. The receptors derive from a man aged 80 or over with acute or convalescent COVID-19.

The CDR3 bases are TGCGCCAGCAGCGGGAGGGGGGGCGATTACGAGCAGTACTTC. Its protein is CASSGRGGDYEQYF. The chain is built from TRBV5-1 and TRBJ2-7; D may be TRBD2 (7 bases). V gave up 4 bases and J gave up 4 bases, with 15 bases separating them. The CDR3 has 14 residues. The V gene's germline CDR1 is SGHRS and CDR2 YFSETQ.

J is TRBJ2-3 and V is TRBV2; D is unresolved. Between the trimmed V and J ends, which lost 6 bases and 5 bases, there was a span of 6 bases. CDR3 length: 11 amino acids. The germline CDR1 and CDR2 sequences are SNHLY and FYNNEI. The CDR3 here is CASRPGDTQYF. As DNA, the CDR3 is TGTGCCAGCAGGCCGGGAGATACGCAGTATTTT.

This rearrangement joins TRBV9 to TRBJ2-3; D may be TRBD2 (6 bases). CDR3 length equals 14 residues. Trimming removed 2 bases at V and 6 bases at J, with 13 bases between. The germline V gene encodes CDR1 SGDLS and CDR2 YYNGEE. Here the CDR3 DNA reads TGTGCCAGCAGCGTCGACCTAGGGAGGGATACGCAGTATTTT. Its protein is CASSVDLGRDTQYF.

The rearrangement uses TRBV5-4 and TRBJ1-1, with 8 bases that match TRBD1. V trimming: 6 bases; J trimming: 1 base; junction bases outside the gene matches: 5. The CDR3 is made up of 14 amino acids. Germline CDR1 reads SGHNT; CDR2 reads YYREEE (reference sequence). The CDR3 region has the DNA TGTGCCAGCAACCGACAGGGGAAGAACACTGAAGCTTTCTTT. This codes for CASNRQGKNTEAFF.

The chain employs TRBV27 and TRBJ2-1; 10 nucleotides match TRBD2. Per the germline V gene, CDR1 is MNHEY and CDR2 is SMNVEV (reference sequence). The V and J ends lost 5 bases and 7 bases, in that order; junction bases with no gene match: 8. The CDR3 has 15 amino acids. This CDR3 reads CASSLSGRAGNEQFF. Here the CDR3 DNA reads TGTGCCAGCAGTCTAAGCGGGAGGGCCGGGAATGAGCAGTTCTTC.

This clone is labeled medium-sized. The chain employs TRBV4-2 and TRBJ2-1; 10 bases fit TRBD2. Germline lookup yields CDR1 LGHNA and CDR2 YNFKEQ. The CDR3 is made up of 21 amino acids. After removal of 0 bases from V and 0 bases from J, the junction contained 14 bases not matched to a gene. The CDR3, as DNA: TGTGCCAGCAGCCAAGATTCAATGACTAGCGGGTTCCTGAGCTCCTACAATGAGCAGTTCTTC. Protein: CASSQDSMTSGFLSSYNEQFF.

V and J are TRBV4-1 and TRBJ1-2; D gene uncertain. V lost 0 bases and J 4 bases, leaving 12 bases between the germline ends. The CDR3 is made up of 15 amino acids. From germline, CDR1 is MGHRA and CDR2 YSYEKL. The CDR3 loop reads CASSQDRGGSYGYTF. Here the CDR3 DNA reads TGCGCCAGCAGCCAAGACCGGGGAGGGAGCTATGGCTACACCTTC.

The chain carries TRBV19 and TRBJ1-5; no reliable D call. Germline loops: CDR1 LNHDA, CDR2 SQIVND (reference sequence). This CDR3 region has 16 residues. V was pared by 7 bases and J by 0 bases, with 16 bases between. The CDR3 sequence: CASTDSWSASNQPQHF. The CDR3 DNA follows: TGTGCCAGTACCGACTCCTGGTCAGCTAGCAATCAGCCCCAGCATTTT. Filled out from reference TRBV19 and TRBJ1-5, the complete variable domain reads DGGITQSPKYLFRKEGQNVTLSCEQNLNHDAMYWYRQDPGQGLRLIYYSQIVNDFQKGDIAEGYSVSREKKESFPLTVTSAQKNPTAFYLCASTDSWSASNQPQHFGDGTRLSIL.

This clone was detected a few times. The chain is built from TRBV10-3 and TRBJ2-1, with 12 bases that match TRBD1. CDR3 length: 16 amino acids. Trimming at V came to 4 bases and at J to 4 bases, leaving 5 bases not matched to a gene. Germline CDR1 ENHRY, CDR2 SYGVKD. CDR3: CAISVGTGGSYNEQFF. CDR3 in DNA: TGTGCCATCAGTGTGGGGACAGGGGGCAGTTACAATGAGCAGTTCTTC.

The chain is built from TRBV18 and TRBJ1-2; 8 bases align to TRBD1. Germline-derived CDR1 and CDR2 are KGHSH and LQKENI. The CDR3 totals 13 residues. Losses at the gene ends were 4 bases for V and 8 bases for J; bases not matched to a gene: 6. The CDR3 spells CASSQDRDYGYTF. The CDR3 nucleotides are TGTGCCAGCTCACAGGACAGGGATTACGGCTACACCTTC.

CDR3 nucleotide sequence: TGTGCCAGCAGCCAAAGAGCGGGAGGGCGGGAGCAGTACTTC. Amino acids: CASSQRAGGREQYF. The V gene is TRBV4-2, the J gene TRBJ2-7, with TRBD2 identical over 10 bases. CDR1 LGHNA and CDR2 YNFKEQ come from the germline V gene. Trimming removed 2 bases from V and 7 bases from J; junction bases left unmatched: 5. The CDR3 has 14 residues.

The chain recombines TRBV3-1 (or the pseudogene TRBV3-2) with TRBJ2-5; a weak D match, TRBD1 (5 bases). The CDR3 runs to 17 residues. V lost 4 bases and J lost 2, with 20 bases in between. Germline V gene lookup returns CDR1 LGHDT and CDR2 YNNKEL (reference sequence). CDR3 nucleotides: TGTGCCAGCAGCCTCTCTCAGGGCCTCCGGAAACAAGAGACCCAGTACTTC. Residues: CASSLSQGLRKQETQYF.

This clone was seen a handful of times. The J gene is TRBJ1-4, the V gene TRBV11-2; D unresolved. Trimming left V 3 bases short and J 3 bases short, with 5 bases between. This CDR3 region has 13 residues. Germline CDR1 and CDR2: SGHAT and FQNNGV. This CDR3 reads CASSLRANEKLFF. The CDR3 nucleotides are TGTGCCAGCAGCTTGCGCGCTAATGAAAAACTGTTTTTT.

V gene TRBV7-2 combines with J gene TRBJ2-5; 7 bases fit TRBD2. From germline, CDR1 is SGHTA and CDR2 FQGNSA. V shed 5 bases, J shed 2 bases, and the junction held 8 bases outside the gene matches. This CDR3 is built from 15 residues. The CDR3 DNA sequence: TGTGCCAGCAGCCCCGAGGCGGGGGAGCAAGAGACCCAGTACTTC. It specifies CASSPEAGEQETQYF.

In this sample, this clone turned up a few times. The chain recombines TRBV2 with TRBJ1-2, with 9 bases aligning to TRBD1. Germline values: CDR1 SNHLY, CDR2 FYNNEI. After removal of 8 bases from V and 7 bases from J, the junction contained 8 bases not matched to a gene. The CDR3 spans 13 residues. This CDR3 is CASAQGAISGYTF. The CDR3, as DNA: TGTGCCAGCGCACAGGGGGCGATTAGTGGCTACACCTTC.

Only one count was recorded for this clone. The chain carries TRBV7-8 and TRBJ2-1; D not resolved. CDR3 length equals 15 residues. Germline loops: CDR1 SGHVS, CDR2 FQNEAQ. V shed 1 base and J shed 1 base, with 8 bases lying between them. The DNA of the CDR3 is TGTGCCAGCAGCTTAGTGCGGAATTCCTACAATGAGCAGTTCTTC. This codes for CASSLVRNSYNEQFF.

This clone has more than one count but fewer than ten. The V call is TRBV7-9, the J call TRBJ1-1; 7 nucleotides align to TRBD1. Unmatched junction bases numbered 7, after V lost 5 bases and J lost 4 bases. The CDR3 is made up of 14 amino acids. CDR1 and CDR2 from the germline V gene are SEHNR and FQNEAQ (reference sequence). Written as DNA, the CDR3 is TGTGCCAGCAGCCCACAGGGGTTAACCACTGAAGCTTTCTTT. The encoded protein is CASSPQGLTTEAFF.

The CDR3 spells CASSPLSGGYNEQFF. DNA for the CDR3: TGTGCCAGCTCACCCTTAAGCGGGGGATACAATGAGCAGTTCTTC. The chain carries TRBV18 and TRBJ2-1; 8 bases align to TRBD2. Germline trimming cut 3 bases from V and 4 bases from J; bases unmatched to any gene: 5. The CDR3 covers 15 residues. Looked up from germline, CDR1 is KGHSH and CDR2 is LQKENI.

The count of this clone is one. The V and J genes are TRBV5-1 and TRBJ2-3, with 8 bases matching TRBD2. After removal of 0 bases from V and 0 bases from J, the junction contained 3 bases not matched to a gene. The germline CDR1 and CDR2 sequences are SGHRS and YFSETQ. The CDR3 has 16 residues. CDR3 DNA: TGCGCCAGCAGCTTGGCGGCTAGCGGGAGCACAGATACGCAGTATTTT. This translates into CASSLAASGSTDTQYF.

This sequence joins TRBV29-1 and TRBJ1-1, with TRBD1 as a possible D gene (6 bases). The germline V gene has CDR1 SQVTM and CDR2 ANQGSEA. CDR3 size: 14 residues. Trimming cost V 7 bases and J 7 bases, with 22 bases left between them. The CDR3 region is CSGSKTGTSSEAFF. CDR3 bases: TGCAGCGGATCGAAGACCGGGACAAGTAGTGAAGCTTTCTTT.

The chain employs TRBV11-2 and TRBJ2-7; 7 bases fit TRBD1. The CDR3 runs 14 residues. The germline gives CDR1 SGHAT, CDR2 FQNNGV. V dropped 3 bases and J dropped 2; count of bases not matched to a gene: 4. CDR3 coding DNA: TGTGCCAGCAGCTTCCCAGGGGGAACCTACGAGCAGTACTTC. Protein sequence: CASSFPGGTYEQYF.

The CDR3 DNA reads TGCGCCAGCAGTCCTAGCGGGTTCACAGATACGCAGTATTTT. Translating it yields CASSPSGFTDTQYF. V gene TRBV5-1 combines with J gene TRBJ2-3; 8 positions match TRBD2. V shed 5 bases, J shed 2 bases, and the junction held 4 bases outside the gene matches. The V gene's germline CDR1 is SGHRS and CDR2 YFSETQ. The CDR3 has 14 residues.

V and J are TRBV3-1 (or the pseudogene TRBV3-2) and TRBJ2-1; 8 bases fit TRBD2. The V gene's germline CDR1 is LGHDT and CDR2 YNNKEL (reference sequence). This CDR3 contains 16 residues. V shed 3 bases, J shed 3 bases, and the junction held 7 bases outside the gene matches. The CDR3 reads CASSQIGGAFYNEQFF. For the CDR3, the DNA is TGTGCCAGCAGCCAGATCGGGGGGGCCTTCTACAATGAGCAGTTCTTC.

The chain employs TRBV10-2 and TRBJ1-3; 7 bases match TRBD1. Germline lookup yields CDR1 WSHSY and CDR2 SAAADI. The V gene end was trimmed by 8 bases and the J gene end by 4 bases; junction bases not matched to a gene: 5. The CDR3 runs 13 residues. The CDR3 nucleotides are TGCGCCAGCGGTTGGGACAGCGGAAACACCATATATTTT. It encodes CASGWDSGNTIYF.

This clone was seen once. The chain recombines TRBV5-1 with TRBJ2-5, with D possibly TRBD2 on 7 matching bases. This CDR3 comprises 16 residues. V dropped 4 bases and J dropped 4 bases, with 20 bases sitting between them. The germline gives CDR1 SGHRS, CDR2 YFSETQ. CDR3 DNA: TGCGCCAGCAGCCGCACTCTTAGGGGGGGAGGAGAGACCCAGTACTTC. This translates into CASSRTLRGGGETQYF.

J is TRBJ2-7 and V is TRBV3-1 (or the pseudogene TRBV3-2); 10 bases are shared with TRBD2. V dropped 4 bases and J dropped 4; count of bases not matched to a gene: 7. Germline V gives CDR1 LGHDT, CDR2 YNNKEL (reference sequence). CDR3 length equals 15 residues. The CDR3 spells CASSPRTSGGYEQYF. In DNA form, the CDR3 reads TGTGCCAGCAGCCCCCGGACTAGCGGAGGGTACGAGCAGTACTTC.

V usage is TRBV9 and J usage is TRBJ1-2, with 8 bases matching TRBD1. This CDR3 is built from 13 residues. The trim removed 2 bases at V and 4 bases at J, leaving 1 base unmatched. Germline CDR1 SGDLS, CDR2 YYNGEE. As DNA, the CDR3 is TGTGCCAGCAGCGTTGGACAGGGCTATGGCTACACCTTC. This translates into CASSVGQGYGYTF.